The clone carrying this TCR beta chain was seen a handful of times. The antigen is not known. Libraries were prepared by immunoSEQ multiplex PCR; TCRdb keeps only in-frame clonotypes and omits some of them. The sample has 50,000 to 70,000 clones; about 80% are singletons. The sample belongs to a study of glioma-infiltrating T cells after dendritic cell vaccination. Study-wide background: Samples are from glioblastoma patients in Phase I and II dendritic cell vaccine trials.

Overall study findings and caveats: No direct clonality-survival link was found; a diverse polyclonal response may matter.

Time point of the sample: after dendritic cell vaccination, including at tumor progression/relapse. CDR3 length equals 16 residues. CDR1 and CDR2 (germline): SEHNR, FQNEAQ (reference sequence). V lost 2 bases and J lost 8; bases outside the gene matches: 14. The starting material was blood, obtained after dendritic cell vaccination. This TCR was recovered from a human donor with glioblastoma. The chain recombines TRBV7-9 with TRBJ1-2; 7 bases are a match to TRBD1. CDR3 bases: TGTGCCAGCAGCTTAAGACGACAGGGTTCCTTGTGGGGCTACACCTTC. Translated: CASSLRRQGSLWGYTF.